This T cell receptor (beta chain) was recovered during a study of human T cells and chemical hapten exposure. Overall study: The variation in per-sample TCR yields arose mainly from small differences in pooled library volumes.

As handled by the study authors: Counts of TCRs in each sample centred on a median of roughly 89,000 and extended from approximately 20,000 to 700,000. TCRdb itself ran the RACE reads through MiXCR, one entry per CDR3 protein. TCRdb, not the authors, supplied the V and J calls. The data contain 65,000 to 95,000 distinct CDR3 sequences, 8.6% of them singletons. This clonotype was observed many times. Trimming removed 3 bases at V and 1 base at J, with 14 bases between. This CDR3 region has 15 residues. Germline CDR1 and CDR2: SGHRS and YFSETQ. Time point indicated: healthy volunteer bleed at 6 weeks. Whole blood that had not been fractionated was the source of extracted total RNA.

The sequence derives from a female donor in good health. Some clones in this sample may be carry-over from other donors' samples. Sequencing used whole blood. The V gene is TRBV5-1, the J gene TRBJ2-7; D may correspond to TRBD1 or TRBD2 (5 bases each). The CDR3 DNA reads as TGCGCCAGCAGCTACCGGGGCGGCCCATCCTACGAGCAGTACTTC. Its translation: CASSYRGGPSYEQYF.